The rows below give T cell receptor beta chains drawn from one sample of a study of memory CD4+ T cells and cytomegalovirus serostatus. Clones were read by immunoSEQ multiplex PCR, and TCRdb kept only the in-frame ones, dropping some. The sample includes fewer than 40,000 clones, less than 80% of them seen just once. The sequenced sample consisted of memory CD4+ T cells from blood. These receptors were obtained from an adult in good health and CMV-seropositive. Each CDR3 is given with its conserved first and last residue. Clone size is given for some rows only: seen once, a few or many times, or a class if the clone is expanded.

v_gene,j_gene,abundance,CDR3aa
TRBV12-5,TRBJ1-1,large,CASGLGGKAFF
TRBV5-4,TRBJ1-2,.,CASSLGAQGNYGYTF
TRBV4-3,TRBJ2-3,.,CASSQASFEPDTQYF
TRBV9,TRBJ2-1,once,CASSGEGLAEGGKQFF
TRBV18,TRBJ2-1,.,CASSPSGPLYNEQFF
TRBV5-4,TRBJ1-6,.,CASSMAERGSPLHF
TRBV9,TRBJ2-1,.,CASSAPTPGGEQFF
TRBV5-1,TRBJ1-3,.,CASSLPGSGTGNTIYF
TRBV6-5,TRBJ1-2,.,CASSYSGRSDYGYTF
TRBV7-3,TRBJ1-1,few,CASSLNGAGTEAFF
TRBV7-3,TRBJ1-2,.,CASSSGQGYGGYTF
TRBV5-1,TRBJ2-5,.,CASSPRTSSETQYF
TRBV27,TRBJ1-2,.,CASSDSGTQIFRGYTF
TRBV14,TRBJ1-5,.,CASSQVRDSNQPQHF
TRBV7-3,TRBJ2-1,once,CASSSYNNNEQFF
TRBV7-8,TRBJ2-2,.,CASSLEGMLLESAGELFF
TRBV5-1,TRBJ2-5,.,CASSLVGQSRETQYF
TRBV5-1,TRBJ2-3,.,CASSSDPRLDTQYF
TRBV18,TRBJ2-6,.,CASSPSASGANVLTF
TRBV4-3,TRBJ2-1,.,CASSQELAGYNEQFF
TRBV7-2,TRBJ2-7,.,CASSLEAEYEQYF
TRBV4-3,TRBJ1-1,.,CASSQDRNTEAFF
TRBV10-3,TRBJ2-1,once,CAIRTDLREQFF
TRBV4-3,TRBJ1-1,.,CASSQGWRTGEAFF
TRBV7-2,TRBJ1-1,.,CASSSGGGGSTEAFF
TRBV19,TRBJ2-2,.,CASSADRHPTNTGELFF
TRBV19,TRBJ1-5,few,CASIRGGGGQPQHF
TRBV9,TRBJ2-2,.,CASSVGGAWAGELFF
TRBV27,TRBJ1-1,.,CASIPVRAANTEAFF
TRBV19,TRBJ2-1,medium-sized,CASSTGTSGLNEQFF
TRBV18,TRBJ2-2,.,CASSPPPLGSGELFF
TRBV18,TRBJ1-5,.,CASSPTDGESQHF
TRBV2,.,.,CASSIFEGLSYEQYF
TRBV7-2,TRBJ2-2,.,CASSPPPLAGELFF
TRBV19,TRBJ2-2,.,CASSIPGGGELFF
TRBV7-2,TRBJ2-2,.,CASSLGLHTTGELFF
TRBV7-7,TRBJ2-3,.,CASSLGSGPQDTQYF
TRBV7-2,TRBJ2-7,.,CASSPQGGTYEQYF